Listed here is a single T cell receptor beta chain. These data belong to a study of Graves' ophthalmopathy and Graves' hyperthyroidism. Scientists amplified the TCR beta CDR3 regions from RNA transcripts. The first-round RT-PCR employed HTBI primers together with the Qiagen OneStep RT-PCR kit. A multiplex PCR was then performed as the second round. MiXCR, applied by TCRdb to the multiplex PCR reads, yields one record per CDR3 protein. The repertoire includes around 1.1 million distinct CDR3 sequences, roughly 35% of them detected once, and roughly 11% sits in the top ten. CDR3 size: 13 residues. Deletions cut 8 bases from V and 3 bases from J, with 16 bases between. Per the germline V gene, CDR1 is SQVTM and CDR2 is ANQGSEA.

The sample taken for sequencing was peripheral blood or thyroid tissue (not recorded which). This clonotype originated in an adult man with Graves' hyperthyroidism. The J gene is TRBJ1-2, the V gene TRBV29-1; a possible D gene is TRBD1 (5 bases). Here the CDR3 reads CSRGRQPDYGYTF. The CDR3 DNA follows: TGCAGCAGAGGGAGACAGCCTGACTATGGCTACACCTTC.